The 12 T cell receptor beta chains below come from one sample, sequenced in a study of T cells after yellow fever vaccination. TCRdb re-called the 5' RACE reads through MiXCR, storing one row per CDR3 protein. The sample has approximately 170,000 distinct CDR3 sequences, 9.5% to 12% seen once. The sequences come from CD8+ T cells sorted from PBMCs, collected 15 days after the yellow fever booster vaccination. All receptors come from a man between 18 and 29 years old who received the YFV17D yellow fever vaccine.

This chain uses TRBV28 with TRBJ2-2, with TRBD2 identical over 12 bases. The CDR3 totals 17 residues. CDR1 is MDHEN and CDR2 is SYDVKM in the germline V gene. V lost 6 bases and J lost 2; bases outside the gene matches: 7. The CDR3 DNA reads as TGTGCCAGCAGCCAAGGACTAGCGGGGATTAACACCGGGGAGCTGTTTTTT. Residues: CASSQGLAGINTGELFF.

The chain carries TRBV7-9 and TRBJ1-6; D gene unclear. Germline CDR1 is SEHNR and CDR2 is FQNEAQ (reference sequence). The length of the CDR3 is 18 residues. The V gene lost 1 base and the J gene lost 0 bases, with 13 bases spanning the gap. The CDR3 region is CASSLVVGGSSYNSPLHF. CDR3 nucleotide sequence: TGTGCCAGCAGCTTAGTTGTCGGAGGAAGCTCCTATAATTCACCCCTCCACTTT.

V usage is TRBV9 and J usage is TRBJ1-2, with D uncertain. There are 15 residues in the CDR3. Per the germline V gene, CDR1 is SGDLS and CDR2 is YYNGEE. The V end was cut by 0 bases, the J end by 5 bases, with 14 bases between. The CDR3 DNA sequence: TGTGCCAGCAGCGTAGAGCAGGACCCGGTTTATGGCTACACCTTC. Amino acids: CASSVEQDPVYGYTF.

This clonotype was detected only a few times. V is TRBV11-2 and J is TRBJ1-2; no reliable D call. V dropped 3 bases and J dropped 5 bases, with 19 bases sitting between them. This CDR3 has 16 residues. CDR1 and CDR2 from the germline V gene are SGHAT and FQNNGV. In DNA form, the CDR3 reads TGTGCCAGCAGCTTCACCCTTCATGACACTGAGTATGGCTACACCTTC. It specifies CASSFTLHDTEYGYTF.

This clonotype was recorded many times. The chain combines TRBV7-8 with TRBJ1-2; perhaps TRBD1 as D (6 bases). Germline assignment: CDR1 SGHVS and CDR2 FQNEAQ. V was clipped by 3 bases and J by 0 bases, with 17 bases between them. CDR3 size: 17 residues. The CDR3 bases are TGTGCCAGCAGCTTCGGGTCCAGGGGACTCGCTAACTATGGCTACACCTTC. Translated, it gives CASSFGSRGLANYGYTF. Looking up the rest from reference TRBV7-8 and TRBJ1-2 gives the full variable domain: GAGVSQSPRYKVAKRGQDVALRCDPISGHVSLFWYQQALGQGPEFLTYFQNEAQLDKSGLPSDRFFAERPEGSVSTLKIQRTQQEDSAVYLCASSFGSRGLANYGYTFGSGTRLTVV.

This chain joins TRBV15 and TRBJ1-2; possibly TRBD1 for D (5 bases). Between the trimmed V and J ends, which lost 5 bases and 9 bases, there was a span of 22 bases. Germline CDR1 reads LNHNV; CDR2 reads YYDKDF (reference sequence). CDR3 length: 15 amino acids. Here the CDR3 DNA reads TGTGCCACCAGCTTGGGAGCGGGGGGGTTTTCGAGCTACACCTTC. Its translation: CATSLGAGGFSSYTF.

V and J are TRBV4-2 and TRBJ2-7; D might be TRBD2 (6 bases). V was pared by 1 base and J by 6 bases, with 7 bases between. This CDR3 spans 12 amino acids. The germline gives CDR1 LGHNA, CDR2 YNFKEQ. As DNA, the CDR3 is TGTGCCAGCAGCCAAGGGGGGGTCGAGCAGTACTTC. This codes for CASSQGGVEQYF.

V is TRBV7-2 and J is TRBJ1-2; D may be TRBD1 (5 bases). The CDR3 runs 15 residues. Germline V gene data show CDR1 as SGHTA and CDR2 as FQGNSA. Trimming took 5 bases from V and 2 from J, leaving 15 bases between them. The CDR3 sequence is CASSPVVGANYGYTF. The CDR3 DNA is TGTGCCAGCAGCCCTGTCGTCGGGGCGAACTATGGCTACACCTTC.

The chain uses TRBV6-2 or TRBV6-3 and TRBJ1-6; D unresolved. The germline V and J ends were trimmed by 0 bases and 5 bases, with 11 bases remaining between them. The length of the CDR3 is 16 residues. Germline CDR1 MNHEY, CDR2 SVGEGT. CDR3 bases: TGTGCCAGCAGTTACTCGGCGTTCAGGAATAATTCACCCCTCCACTTT. It yields the protein CASSYSAFRNNSPLHF.

This clonotype was detected a few times. This chain joins TRBV11-2 and TRBJ1-6; 9 bases agree with TRBD1. The CDR3 has 15 amino acids. V lost 5 bases to trimming and J lost 7 bases; unmatched junction nucleotides: 6. Germline-derived CDR1 and CDR2 are SGHAT and FQNNGV. The CDR3 spells CASSAEQGANSPLHF. DNA for the CDR3: TGTGCCAGCAGCGCTGAACAGGGGGCGAATTCACCCCTCCACTTT.

This clonotype turned up a few times. The chain combines TRBV6-6 with TRBJ2-7; 9 positions match TRBD1. CDR1 MNHNY and CDR2 SVGAGI come from the germline V gene (reference sequence). The V and J ends lost 7 bases and 5 bases, in that order; junction bases with no gene match: 6. The CDR3 runs to 13 residues. The CDR3 DNA sequence: TGTGCCAGCACCCGGGACAGGGCGAACGAGCAGTACTTC. This codes for CASTRDRANEQYF.

This clonotype was detected only a few times. V usage is TRBV11-2 and J usage is TRBJ2-2; D unclear. Germline V lookup: CDR1 SGHAT, CDR2 FQNNGV. Trimming took 2 bases from V and 1 from J, leaving 11 bases between them. The CDR3 is 16 amino acids. The CDR3 nucleotides read TGTGCCAGCAGCTTATTGGCACGGAAGAACACCGGGGAGCTGTTTTTT. Translated, it gives CASSLLARKNTGELFF.